The next 11 T cell receptor beta chains were all read from a single sample in a study of regulatory T cells in long-lasting Graves disease. Both iRepertoire HTBI primers and Arm-PCR of CDR3 regions were used to build the TCR beta libraries. TCRdb called the multiplex PCR reads again in MiXCR, with one record for every CDR3 protein. The sample contains roughly 470,000 distinct CDR3 sequences, less than 25% of which appear only once. Described time point: persistent/refractory GD, antithyroid drugs over 5 years with positive TRAb. With RNA extracted from PBMCs as input, the TCR library was made. This sample comprised peripheral blood mononuclear cells (PBMCs), obtained when the disease was refractory, from a patient treated with antithyroid drugs. These receptors were collected from a female donor with Graves disease.

This clonotype was recorded at least ten times. The CDR3 bases are TGCAGTGCTAGAGGACAGTTTAAGAAGATGAACACTGAAGCTTTCTTT. Its translation: CSARGQFKKMNTEAFF. V and J are TRBV20-1 and TRBJ1-1, with a tentative D call TRBD1 (5 bases). Germline CDR1 DFQATT, CDR2 SNEGSKA (reference sequence). This CDR3 is built from 16 residues. The V end lost 1 base, the J end lost 0 bases, and 15 bases lay between the germline ends.

The V gene is TRBV7-2, the J gene TRBJ2-2, with 8 bases matching TRBD2. Losses at the gene ends were 7 bases for V and 2 bases for J; bases not matched to a gene: 15. Germline V gives CDR1 SGHTA, CDR2 FQGNSA. The CDR3 length is 18 residues. Written as DNA, the CDR3 is TGTGCCAGCACCCCTTCACCATCGGGACTAGGAAACACCGGGGAGCTGTTTTTT. It translates to CASTPSPSGLGNTGELFF.

With regard to this clonotype: Possible read error: a much larger clone is one base away. This chain joins TRBV6-9 and TRBJ1-5, with TRBD1 matching over 8 bases. Germline assignment: CDR1 MNHGY and CDR2 SVAAGI. The CDR3 loop spans 16 amino acids. The CDR3: CTSSYETGVGNQPQHF. DNA for the CDR3: TGTACCAGCAGTTACGAGACAGGGGTAGGCAATCAGCCCCAGCATTTT.

This clonotype came up many times. The chain combines TRBV12-3 or TRBV12-4 with TRBJ1-2, with unresolved D. The CDR3 is 12 residues long. The V and J ends lost 6 bases and 7 bases respectively, with 12 bases between them. The CDR3 sequence: CASSPQRSGYTF. The CDR3, as DNA: TGTGCCAGCAGCCCCCAGAGGTCTGGCTACACCTTC.

This clonotype was detected ten times or more. This sequence joins TRBV20-1 and TRBJ2-2; 9 bases line up with TRBD2. Unmatched junction bases numbered 6, after V lost 1 base and J lost 6 bases. CDR1 and CDR2 (germline): DFQATT, SNEGSKA (reference sequence). The CDR3 is made up of 15 amino acids. CDR3 sequence reads: CSARGSGRMAGELFF. CDR3 nucleotide sequence: TGCAGTGCTAGAGGTAGCGGGAGAATGGCCGGGGAGCTGTTTTTT.

The gene calls are TRBV7-3 and TRBJ1-3; the D gene is possibly TRBD1 (6 bases). This CDR3 contains 17 residues. Germline CDR1 SGHTA, CDR2 FQGTGA. V was pared by 0 bases and J by 2 bases, with 14 bases between. The CDR3 loop reads CASSLTGGAGTGNTIYF. The CDR3 DNA sequence: TGTGCCAGCAGCTTAACGGGGGGGGCCGGTACTGGAAACACCATATATTTT.

This clonotype was counted only a few times. The gene calls are TRBV25-1 and TRBJ2-4; D possibly corresponds to TRBD2 (6 bases). Germline-derived CDR1 and CDR2 are MGHDK and SYGVNS. V was trimmed by 7 bases and J by 1 base, leaving 11 bases between them. This CDR3 spans 14 amino acids. This CDR3 is CASTPAGAKNIQYF. In DNA form, the CDR3 reads TGTGCCAGCACCCCCGCGGGGGCCAAAAACATTCAGTACTTC. Full variable domain (outside the CDR3, taken from reference TRBV25-1 and TRBJ2-4): EADIYQTPRYLVIGTGKKITLECSQTMGHDKMYWYQQDPGMELHLIHYSYGVNSTEKGDLSSESTVSRIRTEHFPLTLESARPSHTSQYLCASTPAGAKNIQYFGAGTRLSVL.

The table lists this clonotype with a few counts. This chain connects TRBV20-1 to TRBJ2-2, with D perhaps TRBD2 (5 bases). This CDR3 spans 15 amino acids. Trimming cost V 4 bases and J 4 bases, with 16 bases left between them. Germline V CDR1 and CDR2: DFQATT, SNEGSKA (reference sequence). The CDR3 is CSAKGIRESTGELFF. The CDR3, as DNA: TGCAGTGCTAAGGGTATTCGGGAAAGCACCGGGGAGCTGTTTTTT.

This clonotype was seen more than once but under ten times. V and J are TRBV7-6 and TRBJ2-1; 11 nucleotides agree with TRBD2. Germline V gene data show CDR1 as SGHVS and CDR2 as FNYEAQ. The trim removed 1 base at V and 10 bases at J, leaving 3 bases unmatched. The CDR3 is made up of 14 amino acids. CDR3 sequence reads: CASSLVLAGGEQFF. CDR3 nucleotides: TGTGCCAGCAGCTTAGTCCTAGCGGGAGGCGAGCAGTTCTTC. Variable domain in full (rest from reference TRBV7-6 and TRBJ2-1): GAGVSQSPRYKVTKRGQDVALRCDPISGHVSLYWYRQALGQGPEFLTYFNYEAQQDKSGLPNDRFSAERPEGSISTLTIQRTEQRDSAMYRCASSLVLAGGEQFFGPGTRLTVL.

The chain has TRBV28 and TRBJ2-3, with D perhaps given as TRBD1 or TRBD2 (5 bases each). V lost 3 bases, J lost 14 bases, and 27 bases lay in between. This CDR3 contains 16 residues. Germline CDR1 and CDR2: MDHEN and SYDVKM. In nucleotides, the CDR3 is TGTGCCAGCAGTTTTTCGCCCCGGGACGCAACCACTGTTGCGTATTTT. Protein product: CASSFSPRDATTVAYF.

This sequence joins TRBV10-3 and TRBJ2-2; 7 bases are a match to TRBD1. The CDR3 consists of 11 residues. J lost 11 bases, V lost 7 bases, and 4 bases had no gene match. Germline loops: CDR1 ENHRY, CDR2 SYGVKD. CDR3 sequence reads: CAITNRGELFF. CDR3 nucleotides: TGTGCCATCACCAACAGGGGAGAGCTGTTTTTT.